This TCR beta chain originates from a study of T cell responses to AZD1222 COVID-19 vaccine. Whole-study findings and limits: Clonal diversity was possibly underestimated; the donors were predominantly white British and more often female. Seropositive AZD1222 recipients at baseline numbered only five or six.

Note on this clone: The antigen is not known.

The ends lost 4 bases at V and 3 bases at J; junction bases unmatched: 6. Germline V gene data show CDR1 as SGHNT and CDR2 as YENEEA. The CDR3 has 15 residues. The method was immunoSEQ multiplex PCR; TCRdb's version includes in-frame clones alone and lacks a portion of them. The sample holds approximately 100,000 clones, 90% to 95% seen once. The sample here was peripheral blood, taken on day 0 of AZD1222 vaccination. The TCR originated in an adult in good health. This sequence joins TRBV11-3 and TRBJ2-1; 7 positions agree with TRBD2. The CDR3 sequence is CASSSRGTNYNEQFF. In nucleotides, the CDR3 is TGTGCCAGCAGCTCTCGGGGGACTAACTACAATGAGCAGTTCTTC.